This TCR beta chain was captured by sequencing in a study of CD8+ T cells in alopecia areata. Study context: Patients received oral tofacitinib, 5 to 10 mg twice daily, for moderate-to-severe alopecia areata. Treated patients received severity scores based on the percentage of scalp area affected.

Study findings and constraints: Lesional scalp, especially alopecia totalis/universalis, showed higher clonality than normal scalp.

Details on this clone: The antigen is not known.

cDNA serving as the sequencing template came from extracted, reverse transcribed RNA. Generated by immunoSEQ multiplex PCR, the TCRdb table keeps only in-frame clones and is missing some. Of 150,000 or so clones listed, about 59% were seen once; the top ten hold around a sixth. The treatment is: oral pan-JAK inhibitor, 5-10 mg twice daily. Alopecia areata patients provided lesional scalp punch biopsies and peripheral blood, both collected for the study. Trimming cost V 4 bases and J 7 bases; bases outside gene matches: 6. Germline V gene sequence: CDR1 MNHEY, CDR2 SMNVEV (reference sequence). This CDR3 is built from 14 residues.

The starting material was CD8+ T cells sorted from blood, obtained at week 4, from a patient treated with tofacitinib. The chain combines TRBV27 with TRBJ1-5; 8 bases line up with TRBD1. This receptor was obtained from a human donor with alopecia areata. This chain's CDR3 is CASSSGQGRQPQHF. The CDR3 nucleotides read TGTGCCAGCAGTTCAGGACAGGGCCGCCAGCCCCAGCATTTT.